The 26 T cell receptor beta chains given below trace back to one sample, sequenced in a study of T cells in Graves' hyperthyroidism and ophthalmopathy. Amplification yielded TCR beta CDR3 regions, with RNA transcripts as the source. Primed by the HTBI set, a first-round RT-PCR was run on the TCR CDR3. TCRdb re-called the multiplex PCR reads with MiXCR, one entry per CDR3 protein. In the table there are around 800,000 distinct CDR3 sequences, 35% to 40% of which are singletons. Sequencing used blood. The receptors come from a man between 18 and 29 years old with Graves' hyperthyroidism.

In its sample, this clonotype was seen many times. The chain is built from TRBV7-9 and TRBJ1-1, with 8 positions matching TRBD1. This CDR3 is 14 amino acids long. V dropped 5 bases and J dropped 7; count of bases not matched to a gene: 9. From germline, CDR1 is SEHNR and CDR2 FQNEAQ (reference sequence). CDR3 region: CASSPDRAVVEAFF. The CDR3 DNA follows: TGTGCCAGCAGCCCGGACAGGGCCGTCGTTGAAGCTTTCTTT.

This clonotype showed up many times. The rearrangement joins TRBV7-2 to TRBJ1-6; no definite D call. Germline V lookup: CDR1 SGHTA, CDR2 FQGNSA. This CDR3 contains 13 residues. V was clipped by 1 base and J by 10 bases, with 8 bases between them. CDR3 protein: CASSLGGISPLHF. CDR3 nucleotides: TGTGCCAGCAGCTTAGGCGGCATCTCACCCCTCCACTTT.

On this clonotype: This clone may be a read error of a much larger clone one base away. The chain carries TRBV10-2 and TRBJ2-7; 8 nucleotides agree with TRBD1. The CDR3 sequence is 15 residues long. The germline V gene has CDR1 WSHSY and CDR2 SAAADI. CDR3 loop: CASGESGRGLDEQYF. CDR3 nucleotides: TGCGCCAGCGGTGAGTCTGGCAGGGGGCTTGACGAGCAGTACTTC.

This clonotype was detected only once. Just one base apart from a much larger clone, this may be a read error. CDR3 residues: CATSRDIGGPEQCF. The CDR3, as DNA: TGTGCCACCAGCAGAGATATTGGAGGGCCCGAGCAGTGCTTC. V is TRBV15 and J is TRBJ2-7, with D perhaps TRBD2 (6 bases). Germline V CDR1 and CDR2: LNHNV, YYDKDF (reference sequence). The CDR3 spans 14 residues.

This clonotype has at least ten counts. CDR3 region: CASSWGQGKGNTIYF. For the CDR3, the DNA is TGTGCCTCATCCTGGGGACAGGGGAAGGGAAACACCATATATTTT. The chain carries TRBV19 and TRBJ1-3; 10 positions agree with TRBD1. CDR1 is LNHDA, CDR2 SQIVND, per germline (reference sequence). The CDR3 length is 15 residues. V was clipped by 11 bases and J by 4 bases; unmatched bases: 11. The full variable domain, rest sourced from reference TRBV19 and TRBJ1-3, is DGGITQSPKYLFRKEGQNVTLSCEQNLNHDAMYWYRQDPGQGLRLIYYSQIVNDFQKGDIAEGYSVSREKKESFPLTVTSAQKNPTAFYLCASSWGQGKGNTIYFGEGSWLTVV.

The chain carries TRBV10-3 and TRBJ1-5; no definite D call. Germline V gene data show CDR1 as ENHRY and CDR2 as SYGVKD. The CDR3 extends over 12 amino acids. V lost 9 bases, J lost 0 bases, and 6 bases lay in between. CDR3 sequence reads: CAIGHSNQPQHF. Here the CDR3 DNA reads TGTGCCATAGGGCATAGCAATCAGCCCCAGCATTTT.

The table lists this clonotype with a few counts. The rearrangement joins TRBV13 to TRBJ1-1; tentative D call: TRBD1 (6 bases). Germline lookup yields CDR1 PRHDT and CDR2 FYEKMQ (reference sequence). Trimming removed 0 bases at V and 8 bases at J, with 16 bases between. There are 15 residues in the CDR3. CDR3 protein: CASSLGPGRGAEAFF. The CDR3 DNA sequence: TGTGCCAGCAGCTTAGGCCCTGGCAGGGGAGCCGAAGCTTTCTTT.

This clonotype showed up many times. CDR3 DNA sequence: TGTGCCATCAAGGGGTCAGGGACAAGCACCGGGGAGCTGTTTTTT. This gives the protein CAIKGSGTSTGELFF. The chain has TRBV10-3 and TRBJ2-2; possibly TRBD1 for D (6 bases). The germline V and J ends were trimmed by 7 bases and 4 bases, with 16 bases remaining between them. This CDR3 has 15 amino acids. Germline CDR1 is ENHRY and CDR2 is SYGVKD.

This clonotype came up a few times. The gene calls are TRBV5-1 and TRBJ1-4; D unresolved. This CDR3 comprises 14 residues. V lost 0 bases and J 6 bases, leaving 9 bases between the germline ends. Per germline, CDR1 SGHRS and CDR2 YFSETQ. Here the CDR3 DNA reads TGCGCCAGCAGCTTGGTATCCGGGGATGAAAAACTGTTTTTT. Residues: CASSLVSGDEKLFF. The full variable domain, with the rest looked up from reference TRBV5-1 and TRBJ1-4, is KAGVTQTPRYLIKTRGQQVTLSCSPISGHRSVSWYQQTPGQGLQFLFEYFSETQRNKGNFPGRFSGRQFSNSRSEMNVSTLELGDSALYLCASSLVSGDEKLFFGSGTQLSVL.

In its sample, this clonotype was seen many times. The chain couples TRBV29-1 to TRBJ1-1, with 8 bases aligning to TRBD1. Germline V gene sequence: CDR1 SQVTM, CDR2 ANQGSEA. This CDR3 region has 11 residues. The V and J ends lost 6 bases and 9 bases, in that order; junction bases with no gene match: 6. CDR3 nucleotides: TGCAGCGTGGGCGGACAGGGCAAAGCTTTCTTT. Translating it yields CSVGGQGKAFF.

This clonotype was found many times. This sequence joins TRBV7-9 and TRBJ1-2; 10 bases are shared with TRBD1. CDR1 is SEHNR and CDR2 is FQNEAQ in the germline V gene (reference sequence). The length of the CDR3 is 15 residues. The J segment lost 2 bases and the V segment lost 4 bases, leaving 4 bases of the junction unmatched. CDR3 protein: CASSSRDRGNYGYTF. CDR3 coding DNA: TGTGCCAGCAGCTCCCGGGACAGGGGAAACTATGGCTACACCTTC.

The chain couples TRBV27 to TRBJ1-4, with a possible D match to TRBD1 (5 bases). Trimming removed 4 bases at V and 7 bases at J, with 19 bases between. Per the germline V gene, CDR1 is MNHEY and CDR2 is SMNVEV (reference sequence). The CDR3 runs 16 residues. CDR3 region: CASSSTEGRVTEKLFF. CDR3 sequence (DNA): TGTGCCAGCAGTTCAACGGAAGGCAGGGTAACTGAAAAACTGTTTTTT. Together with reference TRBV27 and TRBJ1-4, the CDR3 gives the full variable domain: EAQVTQNPRYLITVTGKKLTVTCSQNMNHEYMSWYRQDPGLGLRQIYYSMNVEVTDKGDVPEGYKVSRKEKRNFPLILESPSPNQTSLYFCASSSTEGRVTEKLFFGSGTQLSVL.

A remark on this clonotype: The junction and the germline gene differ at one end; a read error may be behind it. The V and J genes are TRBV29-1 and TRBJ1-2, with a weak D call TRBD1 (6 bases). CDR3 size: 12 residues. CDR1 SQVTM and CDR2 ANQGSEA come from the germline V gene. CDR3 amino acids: CSVRAGDYGYTF. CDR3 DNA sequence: TGCAGCGTTAGGGCAGGGGACTACGGCTACACCTTC.

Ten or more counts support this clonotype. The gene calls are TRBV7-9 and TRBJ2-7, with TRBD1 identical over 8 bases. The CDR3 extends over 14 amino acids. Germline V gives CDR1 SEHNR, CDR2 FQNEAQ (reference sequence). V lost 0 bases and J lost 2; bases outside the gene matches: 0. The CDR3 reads CASSLAGQAYEQYF. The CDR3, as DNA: TGTGCCAGCAGCTTAGCGGGACAGGCCTACGAGCAGTACTTC. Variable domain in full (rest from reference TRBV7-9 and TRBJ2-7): DTGVSQNPRHKITKRGQNVTFRCDPISEHNRLYWYRQTLGQGPEFLTYFQNEAQLEKSRLLSDRFSAERPKGSFSTLEIQRTEQGDSAMYLCASSLAGQAYEQYFGPGTRLTVT.

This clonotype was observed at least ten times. The CDR3 sequence: CATSSTLNTEAFF. Written as DNA, the CDR3 is TGTGCCACCAGCAGTACGCTTAACACTGAAGCTTTCTTT. This chain uses TRBV15 with TRBJ1-1; no clear D. The germline V gene encodes CDR1 LNHNV and CDR2 YYDKDF (reference sequence). This CDR3 spans 13 amino acids. Trimming left V 3 bases short and J 2 bases short, with 7 bases between.

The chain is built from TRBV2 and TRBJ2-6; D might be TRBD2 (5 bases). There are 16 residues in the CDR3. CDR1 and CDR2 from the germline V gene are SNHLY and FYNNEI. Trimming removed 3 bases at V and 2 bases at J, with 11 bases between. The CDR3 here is CASSDPERAGANVLTF. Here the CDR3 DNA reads TGTGCCAGCAGTGACCCGGAGAGGGCTGGGGCCAACGTCCTGACTTTC.

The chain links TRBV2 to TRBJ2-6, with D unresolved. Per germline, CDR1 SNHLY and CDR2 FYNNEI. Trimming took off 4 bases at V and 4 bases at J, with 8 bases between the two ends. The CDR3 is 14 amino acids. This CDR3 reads CASSASEGANVLTF. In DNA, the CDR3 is TGTGCCAGCAGTGCCTCCGAAGGGGCCAACGTCCTGACTTTC.

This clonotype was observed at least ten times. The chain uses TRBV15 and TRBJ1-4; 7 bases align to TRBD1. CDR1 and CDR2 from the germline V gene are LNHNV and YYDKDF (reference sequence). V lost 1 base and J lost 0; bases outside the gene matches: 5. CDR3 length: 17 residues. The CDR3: CATSRVTGDATNEKLFF. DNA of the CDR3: TGTGCCACCAGCAGAGTAACAGGGGACGCAACTAATGAAAAACTGTTTTTT.

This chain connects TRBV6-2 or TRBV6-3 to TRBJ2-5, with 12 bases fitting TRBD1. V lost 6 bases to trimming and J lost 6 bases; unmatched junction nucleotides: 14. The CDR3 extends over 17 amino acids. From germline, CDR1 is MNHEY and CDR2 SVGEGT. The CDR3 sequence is CASSSTGTGGWLKTQYF. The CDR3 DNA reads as TGTGCCAGCAGCAGCACCGGGACAGGGGGCTGGTTGAAGACCCAGTACTTC.

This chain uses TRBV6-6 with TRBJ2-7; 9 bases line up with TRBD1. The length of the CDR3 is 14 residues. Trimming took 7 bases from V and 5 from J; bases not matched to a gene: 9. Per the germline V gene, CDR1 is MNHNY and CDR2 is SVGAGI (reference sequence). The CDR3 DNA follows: TGTGCCAGCAATATACAGGGGGCGCGCGACGAGCAGTACTTC. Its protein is CASNIQGARDEQYF.

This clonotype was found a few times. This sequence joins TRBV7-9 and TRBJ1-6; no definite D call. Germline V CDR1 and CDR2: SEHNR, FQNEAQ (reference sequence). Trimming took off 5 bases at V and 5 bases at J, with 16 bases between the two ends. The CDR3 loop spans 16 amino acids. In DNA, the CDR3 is TGTGCCAGCAGCCACAATTGGTGGGGTAATAATTCACCCCTCCACTTT. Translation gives CASSHNWWGNNSPLHF.

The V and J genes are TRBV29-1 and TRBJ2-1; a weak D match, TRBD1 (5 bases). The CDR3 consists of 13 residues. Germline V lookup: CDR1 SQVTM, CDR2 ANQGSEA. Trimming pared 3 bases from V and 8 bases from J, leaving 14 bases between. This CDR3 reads CSVEDVRGYEQFF. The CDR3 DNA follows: TGCAGCGTTGAGGATGTTAGGGGCTATGAGCAGTTCTTC.

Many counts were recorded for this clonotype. CDR3 region: CSVGTGGTGELFF. DNA of the CDR3: TGCAGCGTCGGGACAGGGGGTACCGGGGAGCTGTTTTTT. The chain carries TRBV29-1 and TRBJ2-2; the match to TRBD1 covers 11 bases. CDR1 is SQVTM and CDR2 is ANQGSEA in the germline V gene. The V and J ends lost 6 bases and 5 bases, in that order; junction bases with no gene match: 2. This CDR3 spans 13 amino acids.

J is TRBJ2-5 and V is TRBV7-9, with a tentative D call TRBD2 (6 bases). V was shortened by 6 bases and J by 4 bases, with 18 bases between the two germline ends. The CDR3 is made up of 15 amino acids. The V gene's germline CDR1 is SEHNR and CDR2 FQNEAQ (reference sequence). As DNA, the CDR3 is TGTGCCAGCAGTCCGGGGGAGGAGGGGCGAGAGACCCAGTACTTC. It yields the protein CASSPGEEGRETQYF. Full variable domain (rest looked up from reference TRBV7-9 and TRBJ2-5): DTGVSQNPRHKITKRGQNVTFRCDPISEHNRLYWYRQTLGQGPEFLTYFQNEAQLEKSRLLSDRFSAERPKGSFSTLEIQRTEQGDSAMYLCASSPGEEGRETQYFGPGTRLLVL.

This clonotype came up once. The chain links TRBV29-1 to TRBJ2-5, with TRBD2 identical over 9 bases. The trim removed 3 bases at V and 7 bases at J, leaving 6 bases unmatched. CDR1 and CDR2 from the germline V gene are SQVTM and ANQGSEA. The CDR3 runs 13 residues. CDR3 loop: CSVDAGGPGTQYF. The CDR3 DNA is TGCAGCGTTGATGCGGGAGGGCCGGGGACCCAGTACTTC.

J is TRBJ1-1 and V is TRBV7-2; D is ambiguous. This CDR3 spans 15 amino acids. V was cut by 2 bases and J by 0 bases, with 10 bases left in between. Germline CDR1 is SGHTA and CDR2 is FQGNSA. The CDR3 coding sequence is TGTGCCAGCAGCTTACCAGAGGTAATGAACACTGAAGCTTTCTTT. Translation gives CASSLPEVMNTEAFF.